The 15 T cell receptor beta chains given below trace back to one sample, sequenced in a study of early T cells in non-severe SARS-CoV-2 infection. TCRdb called the 5' RACE reads again in MiXCR, with one record for every CDR3 protein. The sample contains around 55,000 distinct CDR3 sequences, 12% of which appear only once. Specimen: whole blood. The receptors stem from an adult who was a healthcare worker with PCR-confirmed SARS-CoV-2 infection or an uninfected control (not recorded which).

The chain links TRBV4-1 to TRBJ2-1; TRBD2 is a possible D gene (5 bases). The germline V gene encodes CDR1 MGHRA and CDR2 YSYEKL. This CDR3 comprises 13 residues. The V end was cut by 0 bases, the J end by 12 bases, with 12 bases between. Here the CDR3 reads CASSQEMEASQFF. Here the CDR3 DNA reads TGCGCCAGCAGCCAAGAGATGGAGGCGTCGCAGTTCTTC.

The chain uses TRBV20-1 and TRBJ2-1, with 7 bases fitting TRBD2. CDR3 length equals 14 residues. The germline CDR1 and CDR2 sequences are DFQATT and SNEGSKA (reference sequence). J lost 7 bases, V lost 1 base, and 7 bases had no gene match. The CDR3 spells CSARGGTTLNEQFF. For the CDR3, the DNA is TGCAGTGCTAGAGGAGGGACTACCCTTAATGAGCAGTTCTTC.

This clonotype was seen more than once but under ten times. The V gene is TRBV29-1, the J gene TRBJ2-7, with TRBD2 matching over 7 bases. V gave up 4 bases and J gave up 5 bases; unmatched junction bases: 5. The germline V gene encodes CDR1 SQVTM and CDR2 ANQGSEA. The CDR3 has 12 residues. The CDR3 DNA reads as TGCAGCGTTGTCGGGGGGTATAACGAGCAGTACTTC. It is translated as CSVVGGYNEQYF.

This clonotype showed up many times. The chain has TRBV24-1 and TRBJ2-3; possible D gene TRBD1, 6 bases. The CDR3 runs 15 residues. Germline V gives CDR1 KGHDR, CDR2 SFDVKD. V was trimmed by 7 bases and J by 0 bases, leaving 13 bases between them. This CDR3 is CATRTSGDSTDTQYF. CDR3 DNA: TGTGCCACCAGGACCTCAGGGGATAGCACAGATACGCAGTATTTT.

The chain employs TRBV29-1 and TRBJ1-1; D may be TRBD1 (5 bases). The CDR3 loop spans 12 amino acids. The V end was cut by 4 bases, the J end by 4 bases, with 10 bases between. The germline gives CDR1 SQVTM, CDR2 ANQGSEA. The CDR3, as DNA: TGCAGCGTTGTGGGGGTTACCACTGAAGCTTTCTTT. Translation: CSVVGVTTEAFF.

There are a few counts of this clonotype. This chain uses TRBV20-1 with TRBJ2-7; 8 bases match TRBD2. The CDR3 contains 13 residues. The V segment lost 3 bases and the J segment 2 bases; nucleotides outside the gene matches: 3. Germline CDR1 DFQATT, CDR2 SNEGSKA (reference sequence). Here the CDR3 reads CSASGRDPYEQYF. The CDR3 DNA reads TGCAGTGCTAGCGGGAGGGACCCCTACGAGCAGTACTTC.

This clonotype was picked up many times. This chain links TRBV11-2 with TRBJ1-3; D gene unclear. The V gene's germline CDR1 is SGHAT and CDR2 FQNNGV. The CDR3 runs 14 residues. V was trimmed by 3 bases and J by 0 bases, leaving 6 bases between them. The CDR3 bases are TGTGCCAGCAGCTTGGGAAGCTCTGGAAACACCATATATTTT. Amino acid sequence: CASSLGSSGNTIYF. The full variable domain, with the rest looked up from reference TRBV11-2 and TRBJ1-3, is EAGVAQSPRYKIIEKRQSVAFWCNPISGHATLYWYQQILGQGPKLLIQFQNNGVVDDSQLPKDRFSAERLKGVDSTLKIQPAKLEDSAVYLCASSLGSSGNTIYFGEGSWLTVV.

The chain links TRBV24-1 to TRBJ1-4; D is unclear. Germline V gene sequence: CDR1 KGHDR, CDR2 SFDVKD. V lost 9 bases and J lost 5, with 6 bases in between. The CDR3 extends over 11 amino acids. CDR3 coding DNA: TGTGCCACCGCAGAAAATGAAAAACTGTTTTTT. It yields the protein CATAENEKLFF.

This clonotype was found a few times. The chain combines TRBV19 with TRBJ2-7; 11 positions agree with TRBD1. The CDR3 has 14 residues. V was pared by 6 bases and J by 4 bases, with 5 bases of the junction left unmatched. Germline CDR1 LNHDA, CDR2 SQIVND (reference sequence). The CDR3 reads CASRPGQGVYEQYF. Here the CDR3 DNA reads TGTGCCAGTAGGCCGGGACAGGGGGTATACGAGCAGTACTTC.

This clonotype came up many times. An end of the junction differs from the germline gene, which may be a read error. The genes are TRBV6-2 or TRBV6-3 and TRBJ2-7, with D possibly being TRBD2 (6 bases). The CDR3 is made up of 11 amino acids. CDR1 is MNHEY, CDR2 SVGEGT, per germline. As DNA, the CDR3 is TGCGCGAGCGGAGGGTCCTACGAGCAGTACTTC. Encoded protein: CASGGSYEQYF.

CDR3 in DNA: TGTGCCAGCAGCCGGAATATACTAGCGGGAGATGGTGAGCAGTTCTTC. Translation gives CASSRNILAGDGEQFF. The chain combines TRBV2 with TRBJ2-1, with TRBD2 identical over 11 bases. Per germline, CDR1 SNHLY and CDR2 FYNNEI. V was clipped by 6 bases and J by 9 bases; unmatched bases: 13. CDR3 size: 16 residues.

This clonotype was recorded at least ten times. Here the CDR3 reads CASSQSGTPQSVPKNIQYF. The CDR3 nucleotides are TGCGCCAGCAGCCAATCAGGGACACCACAGTCGGTTCCCAAAAACATTCAGTACTTC. This chain uses TRBV4-1 with TRBJ2-4; maybe TRBD1 (6 bases). Germline V gene data show CDR1 as MGHRA and CDR2 as YSYEKL. V was shortened by 2 bases and J by 2 bases, with 22 bases between the two germline ends. The CDR3 has 19 residues.

The CDR3 nucleotides read TGTGCCAGCATGGGACTAGCAATTGCCGGGGAGCTGTTTTTT. The encoded protein is CASMGLAIAGELFF. V usage is TRBV12-3 or TRBV12-4 and J usage is TRBJ2-2, with 9 bases fitting TRBD2. CDR3 size: 14 residues. V lost 7 bases to trimming and J lost 6 bases; unmatched junction nucleotides: 6.

This clonotype was counted a few times. Here the CDR3 reads CASRPQGGVEYEQYF. The CDR3 DNA reads as TGTGCCAGCAGACCGCAAGGAGGGGTCGAGTACGAGCAGTACTTC. The chain has TRBV28 and TRBJ2-7, with D possibly matching TRBD2 (6 bases). Between the trimmed V and J ends, which lost 6 bases and 4 bases, there was a span of 19 bases. Per the germline V gene, CDR1 is MDHEN and CDR2 is SYDVKM. The CDR3 length is 15 residues.

This clonotype was seen more than once but under ten times. The CDR3 protein is CASSRDLGTGELFF. The DNA for the CDR3 is TGTGCCAGCAGCAGGGATCTCGGTACCGGGGAGCTGTTTTTT. V gene TRBV6-5 combines with J gene TRBJ2-2; possible D gene TRBD1, 5 bases. The CDR3 spans 14 residues. Germline V gene lookup returns CDR1 MNHEY and CDR2 SVGAGI. V lost 6 bases and J 5 bases, leaving 13 bases between the germline ends.